Below are 13 T cell receptor beta chains sequenced from a single sample in a study of blood T cell repertoires in COVID-19. Here immunoSEQ multiplex PCR was the method, and the copy in TCRdb shows in-frame clones only, minus some. Of around 170,000 clones listed, approximately 84% are singletons. What was sequenced was peripheral blood. The receptors were gathered from a man between 18 and 35 years old with active or convalescent COVID-19.

The table lists this clone with a few counts. The rearrangement joins TRBV5-4 to TRBJ2-7; 11 bases line up with TRBD1. Trimming took 4 bases from V and 2 from J; bases not matched to a gene: 5. Germline assignment: CDR1 SGHNT and CDR2 YYREEE (reference sequence). This CDR3 spans 15 amino acids. Here the CDR3 reads CASSPGTGGTYEQYF. The CDR3 DNA follows: TGTGCCAGCAGCCCTGGGACAGGGGGAACCTACGAGCAGTACTTC.

This CDR3 reads CASSFKSGTSAYNEQFF. The CDR3 region has the DNA TGTGCCAGCAGCTTCAAATCCGGGACTAGTGCCTACAATGAGCAGTTCTTC. V is TRBV13 and J is TRBJ2-1, with 8 bases that match TRBD2. The CDR3 is 17 amino acids. The trim removed 3 bases at V and 2 bases at J, leaving 9 bases unmatched. Per germline, CDR1 PRHDT and CDR2 FYEKMQ (reference sequence).

This chain joins TRBV7-9 and TRBJ2-7; possible D gene TRBD1, 6 bases. The CDR3 spans 15 residues. The V end was cut by 5 bases, the J end by 2 bases, with 16 bases between. Germline CDR1 SEHNR, CDR2 FQNEAQ (reference sequence). The DNA for the CDR3 is TGTGCCAGCAGCCCTCGTGGGACATTTACCTACGAGCAGTACTTC. It specifies CASSPRGTFTYEQYF.

The V gene is TRBV7-2, the J gene TRBJ2-5; D unclear. CDR3 size: 14 residues. Germline V gene data show CDR1 as SGHTA and CDR2 as FQGNSA. Trimming stripped 1 base from V and 2 bases from J, with 8 bases between. DNA for the CDR3: TGTGCCAGCAGCTTAGGATTGACACAAGAGACCCAGTACTTC. Translated, it gives CASSLGLTQETQYF.

This chain connects TRBV2 to TRBJ2-2; 10 bases are a match to TRBD2. The CDR3 has 16 residues. From germline, CDR1 is SNHLY and CDR2 FYNNEI. Unmatched junction bases numbered 5, after V lost 4 bases and J lost 3 bases. The CDR3 sequence: CASSGTSGGYTGELFF. The CDR3 nucleotides read TGTGCCAGCAGTGGGACTAGCGGAGGCTACACCGGGGAGCTGTTTTTT.

The genes are TRBV4-2 and TRBJ2-1; 7 bases are shared with TRBD1. V lost 2 bases, J lost 7 bases, and 2 bases stayed unmatched. CDR1 LGHNA and CDR2 YNFKEQ come from the germline V gene. The CDR3 contains 13 residues. Here the CDR3 reads CASSQKQGNEQFF. The CDR3 DNA reads TGTGCCAGCAGCCAAAAACAGGGGAATGAGCAGTTCTTC.

This chain connects TRBV19 to TRBJ1-1; tentative D call: TRBD1 (5 bases). Deletions cut 6 bases from V and 1 base from J, with 15 bases between. The CDR3 sequence is 15 residues long. Germline-derived CDR1 and CDR2 are LNHDA and SQIVND (reference sequence). In nucleotides, the CDR3 is TGTGCCAGTAGACGGACATTAATGACGAACACTGAAGCTTTCTTT. This sequence encodes CASRRTLMTNTEAFF.

This rearrangement joins TRBV19 to TRBJ2-3; D possibly corresponds to TRBD2 (6 bases). Deletions cut 5 bases from V and 1 base from J, with 10 bases between. The CDR3 extends over 14 amino acids. Germline CDR1 and CDR2: LNHDA and SQIVND (reference sequence). The CDR3, as DNA: TGTGCCAGTAGTGTATCTAGCGGCACAGATACGCAGTATTTT. Protein product: CASSVSSGTDTQYF.

This clone occurred many times. The chain couples TRBV7-8 to TRBJ1-5, with a possible D match to TRBD1 (6 bases). The CDR3 length is 15 residues. The germline V and J ends were trimmed by 1 base and 4 bases, with 11 bases remaining between them. Germline CDR1 and CDR2: SGHVS and FQNEAQ. The CDR3 here is CASSLVQGRNQPQHF. The CDR3 DNA reads TGTGCCAGCAGCTTAGTCCAGGGGCGTAATCAGCCCCAGCATTTT.

This chain's CDR3 is CASSLSGGDTGYTF. The DNA of the CDR3 is TGCGCCAGCAGCTTGTCAGGGGGCGACACGGGCTACACCTTC. V and J are TRBV5-1 and TRBJ1-2, with 8 bases that match TRBD1. The germline CDR1 and CDR2 sequences are SGHRS and YFSETQ. This CDR3 has 14 residues. Trimming removed 1 base from V and 8 bases from J; junction bases left unmatched: 7.

This sequence joins TRBV27 and TRBJ2-1, with 13 nucleotides matching TRBD2. After removal of 7 bases from V and 4 bases from J, the junction contained 4 bases not matched to a gene. Per the germline V gene, CDR1 is MNHEY and CDR2 is SMNVEV (reference sequence). The length of the CDR3 is 15 residues. CDR3 sequence (DNA): TGTGCCAGCACCCGGACTAGCGGGGGTTACAATGAGCAGTTCTTC. Amino acids: CASTRTSGGYNEQFF.

The V gene is TRBV6-1, the J gene TRBJ1-2, with no clear D. This CDR3 comprises 13 residues. V lost 2 bases to trimming and J lost 5 bases, with 9 bases between them. The germline gives CDR1 MNHNS, CDR2 SASEGT. The CDR3, as DNA: TGTGCCAGCAGTGAAATAGCAACTTATGGCTACACCTTC. It encodes CASSEIATYGYTF.

The rearrangement uses TRBV28 and TRBJ2-7; weak D call: TRBD1 (5 bases). V was clipped by 5 bases and J by 1 base, with 18 bases between them. The length of the CDR3 is 16 residues. CDR1 and CDR2 (germline): MDHEN, SYDVKM. CDR3 region: CASSPTKGKLSYEQYF. The CDR3 region has the DNA TGTGCCAGCAGTCCCACGAAGGGGAAGTTGTCCTACGAGCAGTACTTC.